The 5 T cell receptor beta chains listed next were all sequenced from one sample in a study of T cell changes during pregnancy in multiple sclerosis. Generated by immunoSEQ multiplex PCR, the TCRdb table keeps only in-frame clones and is missing some. The sample consists of about 60,000 clones, 93% of them appearing once. Here the sequenced sample was CD8+ T cells from peripheral blood mononuclear cells, taken in the second trimester of pregnancy. The receptors were gathered from a female donor with multiple sclerosis, enrolled in a pregnancy study.

The chain carries TRBV27 and TRBJ2-3; no firm D call. CDR1 is MNHEY, CDR2 SMNVEV, per germline (reference sequence). The CDR3 contains 18 residues. V was pared by 5 bases and J by 2 bases, with 23 bases between. CDR3 protein: CASSPPARGAHPTDTQYF. The CDR3 region has the DNA TGTGCCAGCAGTCCGCCCGCTCGAGGAGCCCACCCCACAGATACGCAGTATTTT.

This rearrangement joins TRBV19 to TRBJ1-5; 7 nucleotides agree with TRBD1. Trimming cost V 4 bases and J 2 bases; bases outside gene matches: 5. The CDR3 spans 15 residues. CDR1 and CDR2 from the germline V gene are LNHDA and SQIVND (reference sequence). This chain's CDR3 is CASSRDSFGNQPQHF. For the CDR3, the DNA is TGTGCCAGTAGTAGGGACAGTTTCGGCAATCAGCCCCAGCATTTT. The full variable domain, with the rest looked up from reference TRBV19 and TRBJ1-5, is DGGITQSPKYLFRKEGQNVTLSCEQNLNHDAMYWYRQDPGQGLRLIYYSQIVNDFQKGDIAEGYSVSREKKESFPLTVTSAQKNPTAFYLCASSRDSFGNQPQHFGDGTRLSIL.

This chain joins TRBV7-9 and TRBJ1-1, with D perhaps TRBD1 (5 bases). CDR3 length equals 15 residues. V shed 4 bases and J shed 4 bases, with 16 bases lying between them. Germline V gene lookup returns CDR1 SEHNR and CDR2 FQNEAQ (reference sequence). CDR3 nucleotide sequence: TGTGCCAGCAGCTCCCAGGGCGCGTGGGGCACTGAAGCTTTCTTT. Its protein is CASSSQGAWGTEAFF.

The CDR3 here is CASSSLLDPGTGGVNEQFF. The CDR3 DNA is TGTGCCAGCAGTTCCTTATTGGACCCCGGGACAGGTGGGGTCAATGAGCAGTTCTTC. The genes are TRBV27 and TRBJ2-1; 8 bases map to TRBD1. The germline gives CDR1 MNHEY, CDR2 SMNVEV (reference sequence). The ends lost 4 bases at V and 6 bases at J; junction bases unmatched: 20. CDR3 length equals 19 residues.

In the case of this clone: Other DNA sequences from this sample encode an identical CDR3 as well. The rearrangement uses TRBV4-1 and TRBJ2-7; no clear D gene. CDR1 MGHRA and CDR2 YSYEKL come from the germline V gene. This CDR3 is 13 amino acids long. V was clipped by 0 bases and J by 3 bases, with 6 bases between them. The CDR3 DNA reads TGCGCCAGCAGCCAAGAGTCCAGCTACGAGCAGTACTTC. Its translation is CASSQESSYEQYF.